The rows below give T cell receptor beta chains drawn from one sample of a study of OX40 agonist ivuxolimab in advanced cancers. Sequencing used immunoSEQ multiplex PCR; TCRdb keeps in-frame clones, though not all of them. The sample records over 80,000 clones, roughly 93% being singletons. The source was CD4+ or CD8+ T cells sorted from blood, collected in a trial of the OX40 agonist ivuxolimab. These receptors all come from an adult with an advanced solid tumor such as melanoma, head and neck, liver or kidney cancer. The CDR3 runs from the conserved cysteine through the conserved F or W. The D gene is left open where the match is weak. Clone size is given for some rows only: seen once, a few or many times, or a class if the clone is expanded.

>NA|TRBJ1-4|NA|TRBV30
TGTGCCTGGAGTGTACTAAATGCGGAAAAACTGTTTTTT
CAWSVLNAEKLFF
>NA|TRBJ2-7|NA|TRBV4-1
TGCGCCAGCAGCCAAGAAAGGGAGAATCGGCACGAGCAGTACTTC
CASSQERENRHEQYF
>NA|TRBJ1-1|NA|TRBV18
TGTGCCAGCTCACCGAACAGCGGCAGCACTGAAGCTTTCTTT
CASSPNSGSTEAFF
>TRBD1|TRBJ2-7|NA|TRBV28
TGTGCCAGCAGTTTAGAATACAGGGGTGGGAGCGAGCAGTACTTC
CASSLEYRGGSEQYF
>NA|TRBJ1-5|NA|TRBV28
TGTGCCAGCAGTTTTGGAGGGGGGGGAAACAATCAGCCCCAGCATTTT
CASSFGGGGNNQPQHF
>TRBD1|TRBJ1-5|NA|TRBV19
TGTGCCAGTAGTATTTTGACAGGGGGAGATCAGCCCCAGCATTTT
CASSILTGGDQPQHF
>TRBD1|TRBJ1-1|NA|TRBV19
TGTGCCAGTAGTGTAGGGACAGGGGTCACTGAAGCTTTCTTT
CASSVGTGVTEAFF
>NA|TRBJ2-3|NA|TRBV11-2
TGTGCCAGCAGTGGTGGGGGGGATACGCAGTATTTT
CASSGGGDTQYF
>NA|TRBJ2-1|NA|TRBV7-7
TGTGCCAGCAGCTTAGGACTAGGAGTGAATGAGCAGTTCTTC
CASSLGLGVNEQFF
>NA|TRBJ2-5|NA|TRBV7-2
TGTGCCAGCAGCTTAGGGAGGGGCGGGGAGACCCAGTACTTC
CASSLGRGGETQYF
>NA|TRBJ2-6|NA|TRBV6-5
TGTGCCAGTACCTCTGGGGCCAACGTCCTGACTTTC
CASTSGANVLTF
>TRBD2|TRBJ2-1|NA|TRBV7-2
TGTGCCAGCAGCTTAACGACTAGCCGGTACAATGAGCAGTTCTTC
CASSLTTSRYNEQFF
>NA|TRBJ2-7|NA|TRBV28
TGTGGATCAGGGGTGGGGACCTACGAGCAGTACTTC
CGSGVGTYEQYF
>NA|TRBJ2-2|NA|TRBV6-1
TGTGCCAGCAGAGAAGGACAGAACACCGGGGAGCTGTTTTTT
CASREGQNTGELFF
>NA|TRBJ2-7|NA|TRBV7-8
TGTGCCAGCAGCTTAGTCGAGGGAGGCACCTACGAGCAGTACTTC
CASSLVEGGTYEQYF
>NA|TRBJ2-3|NA|TRBV28
TGTGCCAGCAGTCATCAGGGGAAGGGCACAGATACGCAGTATTTT
CASSHQGKGTDTQYF
>TRBD2|TRBJ2-1|NA|TRBV5-8
TGTGCCAGCAGCTTTGGCGGGAGGGCCCTCGGTGAGCAGTTCTTC
CASSFGGRALGEQFF
>TRBD1|TRBJ2-6|NA|TRBV5-4
TGTGCCAGCACATCTTCGCAGGGGGCGACTGGGGCCAACGTCCTGACTTTC
CASTSSQGATGANVLTF
>NA|TRBJ2-3|NA|TRBV2
TGTGCCAGCAGTGGGGGCGGTGGCACAGATACGCAGTATTTT
CASSGGGGTDTQYF
>TRBD2|TRBJ2-3|once|TRBV5-4
TGTGCCAGCAGCGGCATACTAGCGGGAGACTTCACAGATACGCAGTATTTT
CASSGILAGDFTDTQYF
>TRBD2|TRBJ2-2|NA|TRBV6-1
TGTGCCAGCAGCAGGACTAGCGGGAGCATCGGGGAGCTGTTTTTT
CASSRTSGSIGELFF
>NA|TRBJ2-5|NA|TRBV18
TGTGCCAGCTCATCGAACCAAGAGACCCAGTACTTC
CASSSNQETQYF
>TRBD2|TRBJ2-5|NA|TRBV7-3
TGTGCCAGCAGCATGACTAGCGGGGGGACCCAGTACTTC
CASSMTSGGTQYF
>NA|TRBJ1-1|NA|TRBV6-1
TGTGCCAGCAGTGGATCCGGGGCTTTCTTT
CASSGSGAFF
>NA|TRBJ2-5|NA|TRBV4-3
TGCGCCAGCAGCCAAGATCTGGGACAAGAGACCCAGTACTTC
CASSQDLGQETQYF
>NA|TRBJ1-5|once|TRBV19
TGTGCCAGTTCGGACCGAGAACTGCCCCAGCATTTT
CASSDRELPQHF
>TRBD1|TRBJ2-2|once|TRBV10-3
TGTGCCATCAGTGACAGGGGGATAACCGGGGAGCTGTTTTTT
CAISDRGITGELFF
>NA|TRBJ2-2|NA|TRBV7-7
TGTGCCAGCACCCCGGGAAGGTTCGTGAACACCGGGGAGCTGTTTTTT
CASTPGRFVNTGELFF
>NA|TRBJ2-1|NA|TRBV5-6
TGTGCCAGCAGCTTAGGTCAGGGTGGATTCAATGAGCAGTTCTTC
CASSLGQGGFNEQFF
>TRBD2|TRBJ2-1|NA|TRBV5-6
TGTGCCAGCAATCTAGCGGGAGTAATTGAGCAGTTCTTC
CASNLAGVIEQFF
>NA|TRBJ1-1|NA|TRBV9
TGTGCCAGCAGCGTGGACATGCACCAACACAAAAAGAACACTGAAGCTTTCTTT
CASSVDMHQHKKNTEAFF
>TRBD2|TRBJ2-1|NA|TRBV7-2
TGTGCCAGCAGCTTAGCGGCTAGCGGATCCTACAATGAGCAGTTCTTC
CASSLAASGSYNEQFF
>TRBD1|TRBJ2-6|NA|TRBV5-1
TGCGCCAGCAGCTTTAATCCCGGACAGGGGGTGTCGGGGGCCAACGTCCTGACTTTC
CASSFNPGQGVSGANVLTF
>NA|TRBJ1-4|NA|TRBV6-6
TGTGCCAGCAGTTTTGGGGGTAATGAAAAACTGTTTTTT
CASSFGGNEKLFF
>NA|TRBJ1-1|NA|TRBV7-3
TGTGCCAGCAGACGCGGACACAGGAACACTGAAGCTTTCTTT
CASRRGHRNTEAFF
>TRBD1|TRBJ1-4|NA|TRBV5-6
TGTGCCAGCAGCCCGGACAGGGCTAATGAAAAACTGTTTTTT
CASSPDRANEKLFF
>NA|TRBJ2-7|NA|TRBV27
TGTGCCAGCAGCCACAGAGGGACCCATATCAACGAGCAGTACTTC
CASSHRGTHINEQYF
>TRBD2|TRBJ2-2|NA|TRBV7-9
TGTGCCAGCAGGTTTGGGGAGGGCCTCACCGGGGAGCTGTTTTTT
CASRFGEGLTGELFF
>NA|TRBJ2-3|NA|TRBV7-2
TGTGCCAGCAGCTTCCGGGTCCTAGGGGCAGATACGCAGTATTTT
CASSFRVLGADTQYF
>TRBD1|TRBJ1-1|NA|TRBV5-1
TGCGCCAGCAGCTCGGGACAGATGAACACTGAAGCTTTCTTT
CASSSGQMNTEAFF
>NA|TRBJ1-4|NA|TRBV7-9
TGTGCCAGCAGCAAATCTAATGTGGACACCGGCGGAAAACTGTTTTTT
CASSKSNVDTGGKLFF